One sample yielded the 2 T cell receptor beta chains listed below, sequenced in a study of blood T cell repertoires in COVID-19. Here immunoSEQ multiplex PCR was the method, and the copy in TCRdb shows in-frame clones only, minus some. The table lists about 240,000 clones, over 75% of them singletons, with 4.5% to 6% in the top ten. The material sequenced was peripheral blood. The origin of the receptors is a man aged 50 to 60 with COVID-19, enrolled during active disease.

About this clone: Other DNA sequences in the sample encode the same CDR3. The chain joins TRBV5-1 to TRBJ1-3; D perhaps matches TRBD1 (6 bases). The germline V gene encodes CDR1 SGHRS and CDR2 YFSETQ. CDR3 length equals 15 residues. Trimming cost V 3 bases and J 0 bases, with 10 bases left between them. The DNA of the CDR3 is TGCGCCAGCAGCTCAACAGGGAGCTCTGGAAACACCATATATTTT. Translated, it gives CASSSTGSSGNTIYF.

The chain's CDR3 is CASRSDRVRSNTGELFF. The CDR3 coding sequence is TGTGCCAGCAGGAGCGACAGGGTCAGGTCGAACACCGGGGAGCTGTTTTTT. The genes are TRBV27 and TRBJ2-2; 7 bases line up with TRBD1. V trimming: 6 bases; J trimming: 0 bases; junction bases outside the gene matches: 10. This CDR3 has 17 amino acids. The germline V gene has CDR1 MNHEY and CDR2 SMNVEV (reference sequence).